A selection of T cell receptor beta chains follows, all from one sample in a study of vaccination effects on CD4 cells after COVID-19. Libraries were prepared by immunoSEQ multiplex PCR; TCRdb keeps only in-frame clonotypes and omits some of them. The profile shows some 68,000 clones, approximately 70% of them singletons. Their specific antigens are unknown. The material sequenced was CD4+ T cells from PBMCs cultured with HCoV-OC43 spike peptides, taken before COVID-19 vaccination. Receptors were obtained from a human donor who received a COVID-19 vaccine. Each CDR3 is given with its conserved first and last residue. A D gene is named only where the DNA matches it firmly. A row's size may be missing; if present it is once, few, many or a size class.

clone_size: NA; v_call: TRBV30; d_call: TRBD1; j_call: TRBJ1-5; cdr3_nt: TGTGCCTGGAGTGTTACATCAGGGGGAGCCCAGCATTTT; cdr3_aa: CAWSVTSGGAQHF
clone_size: NA; v_call: TRBV6-5; d_call: NA; j_call: TRBJ1-2; cdr3_nt: TGTGCCAGCAGTTACCCTGGGACAAGATATGGCTACACCTTC; cdr3_aa: CASSYPGTRYGYTF
clone_size: few; v_call: TRBV5-1; d_call: NA; j_call: TRBJ1-1; cdr3_nt: TGCGCCAGCAGTTTACAGGTCCTGAACACTGAAGCTTTCTTT; cdr3_aa: CASSLQVLNTEAFF
clone_size: NA; v_call: TRBV5-1; d_call: NA; j_call: TRBJ1-3; cdr3_nt: TGCGCCAGCAGTCCTGATCGCTCTGGAAACACCATATATTTT; cdr3_aa: CASSPDRSGNTIYF
clone_size: few; v_call: TRBV6-5; d_call: TRBD1; j_call: TRBJ1-2; cdr3_nt: TGTGCCAGCACTCGAAAAGGGGGCGCGGATGGCTACACCTTC; cdr3_aa: CASTRKGGADGYTF
clone_size: NA; v_call: TRBV5-1; d_call: NA; j_call: TRBJ2-1; cdr3_nt: TGCGCCAGCAGCTTGCGGACACCCAATGAGCAGTTCTTC; cdr3_aa: CASSLRTPNEQFF
clone_size: NA; v_call: TRBV2; d_call: TRBD1; j_call: TRBJ2-3; cdr3_nt: TGTGCCAGCAGCGAGGGGGCCGGCACAGATACGCAGTATTTT; cdr3_aa: CASSEGAGTDTQYF
clone_size: NA; v_call: TRBV6-5; d_call: NA; j_call: TRBJ2-2; cdr3_nt: TGTGCCAGCTACAAGGGATTGAACACCGGGGAGCTGTTTTTT; cdr3_aa: CASYKGLNTGELFF
clone_size: NA; v_call: TRBV6-2/TRBV6-3; d_call: TRBD1; j_call: TRBJ2-5; cdr3_nt: TGTGCCAGCAGCCCACTCGGACAGGGCCCAGAGACCCAGTACTTC; cdr3_aa: CASSPLGQGPETQYF
clone_size: NA; v_call: TRBV5-1; d_call: NA; j_call: TRBJ2-3; cdr3_nt: TGCGCCAGCAGTCTCGGCGGGGCGAGCACAGATACGCAGTATTTT; cdr3_aa: CASSLGGASTDTQYF
clone_size: NA; v_call: TRBV24-1; d_call: TRBD1; j_call: TRBJ2-2; cdr3_nt: TGTGCCACCAGTGAAGCCCTTTCGACAGGGATGCGGAACGGGGAGCTGTTTTTT; cdr3_aa: CATSEALSTGMRNGELFF
clone_size: NA; v_call: TRBV6-5; d_call: NA; j_call: TRBJ1-6; cdr3_nt: TGTGCCAGCAGTTACTTAAATTCACCCCTCCACTTT; cdr3_aa: CASSYLNSPLHF
clone_size: NA; v_call: TRBV3-1/TRBV3-2; d_call: NA; j_call: TRBJ1-2; cdr3_nt: TGTGCCAGCAGCCTCCGAGAAGGGGCTGGCTACACCTTC; cdr3_aa: CASSLREGAGYTF
clone_size: NA; v_call: TRBV6-1; d_call: NA; j_call: TRBJ2-3; cdr3_nt: TGTGCCAGCAGTGAAGGGCAGTCGCGAGATACGCAGTATTTT; cdr3_aa: CASSEGQSRDTQYF
clone_size: NA; v_call: TRBV21-1; d_call: NA; j_call: TRBJ2-3; cdr3_nt: TGTGCCAGCAGCAACGAAACCCGGGACAGACATACAGATACGCAGTATTTT; cdr3_aa: CASSNETRDRHTDTQYF
clone_size: NA; v_call: TRBV12-5; d_call: NA; j_call: TRBJ2-2; cdr3_nt: TGTGCTAGTGGTTACAGCCCGAACACCGGGGAGCTGTTTTTT; cdr3_aa: CASGYSPNTGELFF
clone_size: few; v_call: TRBV5-1; d_call: NA; j_call: TRBJ2-1; cdr3_nt: TGCGCCAGCAGCTTGGGGACAACAAATGAGCAGTTCTTC; cdr3_aa: CASSLGTTNEQFF
clone_size: NA; v_call: TRBV3-1/TRBV3-2; d_call: NA; j_call: TRBJ1-1; cdr3_nt: TGTGCCAGCAGGCAAATAGGGATTAGTGAAGCTTTCTTT; cdr3_aa: CASRQIGISEAFF
clone_size: NA; v_call: TRBV6-2/TRBV6-3; d_call: NA; j_call: TRBJ2-1; cdr3_nt: TGTGCCAGCAGTTACCGGCGGGGCTACAATGAGCAGTTCTTC; cdr3_aa: CASSYRRGYNEQFF
clone_size: NA; v_call: TRBV12-3/TRBV12-4; d_call: NA; j_call: TRBJ1-1; cdr3_nt: TGTGCCAGCAGTCCAGGGTACGCTGAAGCTTTCTTT; cdr3_aa: CASSPGYAEAFF
clone_size: NA; v_call: TRBV6-5; d_call: TRBD2; j_call: TRBJ2-1; cdr3_nt: TGTGCCAGCAGTCTAGCGGGGGGGTACAATGAGCAGTTCTTC; cdr3_aa: CASSLAGGYNEQFF
clone_size: NA; v_call: TRBV7-2; d_call: NA; j_call: TRBJ2-3; cdr3_nt: TGTGCCAGCAGCTTAGACTTTGGCCTAGTCACAGATACGCAGTATTTT; cdr3_aa: CASSLDFGLVTDTQYF
clone_size: NA; v_call: TRBV7-2; d_call: TRBD1; j_call: TRBJ1-6; cdr3_nt: TGTGCCAGCAGCTTACAGGGGGACTATAATTCACCCCTCCACTTT; cdr3_aa: CASSLQGDYNSPLHF
clone_size: NA; v_call: TRBV5-1; d_call: NA; j_call: TRBJ2-3; cdr3_nt: TGCGCCAGCAGCGGATGGGACCTCACAGATACGCAGTATTTT; cdr3_aa: CASSGWDLTDTQYF
clone_size: few; v_call: TRBV4-1; d_call: NA; j_call: TRBJ1-2; cdr3_nt: TGCGCCAGCAGCCCCCGGGAGAGGGAGAACTATGGCTACACCTTC; cdr3_aa: CASSPRERENYGYTF
clone_size: NA; v_call: TRBV18; d_call: NA; j_call: TRBJ1-1; cdr3_nt: TGTGCCAGCTCACAGACCCAGGGCAATTTGAACACTGAAGCTTTCTTT; cdr3_aa: CASSQTQGNLNTEAFF
clone_size: NA; v_call: TRBV5-5; d_call: TRBD1; j_call: TRBJ2-2; cdr3_nt: TGTGCCAGCAGCCTTCGGACAGGGGAGACCGGGGAGCTGTTTTTT; cdr3_aa: CASSLRTGETGELFF
clone_size: NA; v_call: TRBV28; d_call: NA; j_call: TRBJ1-5; cdr3_nt: TGTGCCAGCAGTCCCGGGGGGACTAAGCAGCCCCAGCATTTT; cdr3_aa: CASSPGGTKQPQHF
clone_size: NA; v_call: TRBV6-5; d_call: TRBD1; j_call: TRBJ2-2; cdr3_nt: TGTGCCAGCAGGCACGACAGGGGGCAGGCCGGGGAGCTGTTTTTT; cdr3_aa: CASRHDRGQAGELFF
clone_size: NA; v_call: TRBV19; d_call: NA; j_call: TRBJ1-1; cdr3_nt: TGTGCCAGTAGCCATAAACATTGGGATGACACTGAAGCTTTCTTT; cdr3_aa: CASSHKHWDDTEAFF
clone_size: few; v_call: TRBV5-1; d_call: TRBD2; j_call: TRBJ2-3; cdr3_nt: TGCGCCAGCAGCTTGTTAGCGGGGCTTAGCACAGATACGCAGTATTTT; cdr3_aa: CASSLLAGLSTDTQYF